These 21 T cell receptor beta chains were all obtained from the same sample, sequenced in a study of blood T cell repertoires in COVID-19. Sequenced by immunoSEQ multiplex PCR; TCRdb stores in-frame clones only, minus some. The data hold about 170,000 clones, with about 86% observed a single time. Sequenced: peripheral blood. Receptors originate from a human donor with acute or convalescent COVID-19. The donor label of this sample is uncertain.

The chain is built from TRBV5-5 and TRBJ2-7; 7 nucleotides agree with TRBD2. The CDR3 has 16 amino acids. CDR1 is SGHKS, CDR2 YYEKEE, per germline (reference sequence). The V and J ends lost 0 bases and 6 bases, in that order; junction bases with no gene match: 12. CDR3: CASSLAGGGSGTEQYF. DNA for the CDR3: TGTGCCAGCAGCTTGGCCGGTGGGGGAAGCGGGACCGAGCAGTACTTC.

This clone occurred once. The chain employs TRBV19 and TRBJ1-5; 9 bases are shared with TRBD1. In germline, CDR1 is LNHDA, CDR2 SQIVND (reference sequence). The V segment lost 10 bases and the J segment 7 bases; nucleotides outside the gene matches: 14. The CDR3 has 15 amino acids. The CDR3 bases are TGTGCCACCTCCGGGGACAGGGCCCTCGGACAGCCCCAGCATTTT. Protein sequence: CATSGDRALGQPQHF.

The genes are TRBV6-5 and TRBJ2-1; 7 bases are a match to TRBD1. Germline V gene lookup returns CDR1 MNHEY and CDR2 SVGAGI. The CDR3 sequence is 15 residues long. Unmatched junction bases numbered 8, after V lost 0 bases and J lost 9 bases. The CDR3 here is CASSYSIRGQSEQFF. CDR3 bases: TGTGCCAGCAGTTACTCGATTAGGGGGCAAAGTGAGCAGTTCTTC.

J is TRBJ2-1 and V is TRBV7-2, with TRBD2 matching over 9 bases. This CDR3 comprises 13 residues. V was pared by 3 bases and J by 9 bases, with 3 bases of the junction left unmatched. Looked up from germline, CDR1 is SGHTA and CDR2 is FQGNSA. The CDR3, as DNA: TGTGCCAGCAGCTTTGCGGGGGGGAGTGAGCAGTTCTTC. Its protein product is CASSFAGGSEQFF.

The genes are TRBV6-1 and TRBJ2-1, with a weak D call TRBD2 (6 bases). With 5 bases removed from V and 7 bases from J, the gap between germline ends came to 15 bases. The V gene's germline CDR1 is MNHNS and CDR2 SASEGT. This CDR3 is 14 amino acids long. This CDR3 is CASSYPSGGNEQFF. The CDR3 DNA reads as TGTGCCAGCAGTTATCCTTCTGGGGGGAATGAGCAGTTCTTC.

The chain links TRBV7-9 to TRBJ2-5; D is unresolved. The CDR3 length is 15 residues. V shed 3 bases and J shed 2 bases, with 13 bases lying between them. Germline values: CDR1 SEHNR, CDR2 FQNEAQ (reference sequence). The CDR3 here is CASSLRRLEQETQYF. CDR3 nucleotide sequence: TGTGCCAGCAGCTTGAGGCGTCTAGAGCAAGAGACCCAGTACTTC.

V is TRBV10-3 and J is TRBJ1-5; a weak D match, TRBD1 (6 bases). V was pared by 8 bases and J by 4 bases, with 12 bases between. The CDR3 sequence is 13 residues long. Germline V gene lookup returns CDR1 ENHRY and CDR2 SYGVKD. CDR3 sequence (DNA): TGTGCCATCGTTGACAGGCTAAATCAGCCCCAGCATTTT. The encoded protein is CAIVDRLNQPQHF.

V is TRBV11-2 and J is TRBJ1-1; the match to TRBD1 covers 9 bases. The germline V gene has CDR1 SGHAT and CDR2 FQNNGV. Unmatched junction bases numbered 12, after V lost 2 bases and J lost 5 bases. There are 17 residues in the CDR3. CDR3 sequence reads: CASSLIGQGPSGTEAFF. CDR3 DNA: TGTGCCAGCAGCTTAATAGGACAGGGGCCTTCAGGGACTGAAGCTTTCTTT.

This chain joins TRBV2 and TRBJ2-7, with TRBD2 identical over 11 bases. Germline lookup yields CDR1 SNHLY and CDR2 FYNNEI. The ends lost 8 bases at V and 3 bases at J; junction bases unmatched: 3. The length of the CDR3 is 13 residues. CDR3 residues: CASGTSGIYEQYF. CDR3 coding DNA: TGTGCCAGCGGGACTAGCGGAATCTACGAGCAGTACTTC.

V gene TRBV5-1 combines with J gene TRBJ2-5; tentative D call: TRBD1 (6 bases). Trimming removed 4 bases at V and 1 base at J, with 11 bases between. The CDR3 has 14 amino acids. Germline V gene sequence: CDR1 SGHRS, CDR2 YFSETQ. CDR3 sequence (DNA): TGCGCCAGCAGCAACCGGGACATCCAAGAGACCCAGTACTTC. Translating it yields CASSNRDIQETQYF.

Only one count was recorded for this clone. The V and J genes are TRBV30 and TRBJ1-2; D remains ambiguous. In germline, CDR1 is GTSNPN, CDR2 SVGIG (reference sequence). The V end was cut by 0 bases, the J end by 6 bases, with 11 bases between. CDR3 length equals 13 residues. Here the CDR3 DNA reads TGTGCCTGGAGTGTACTGGCCCGGGATGGCTACACCTTC. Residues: CAWSVLARDGYTF. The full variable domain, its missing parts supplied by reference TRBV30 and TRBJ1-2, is SQTIHQWPATLVQPVGSPLSLECTVEGTSNPNLYWYRQAAGRGLQLLFYSVGIGQISSEVPQNLSASRPQDRQFILSSKKLLLSDSGFYLCAWSVLARDGYTFGSGTRLTVV.

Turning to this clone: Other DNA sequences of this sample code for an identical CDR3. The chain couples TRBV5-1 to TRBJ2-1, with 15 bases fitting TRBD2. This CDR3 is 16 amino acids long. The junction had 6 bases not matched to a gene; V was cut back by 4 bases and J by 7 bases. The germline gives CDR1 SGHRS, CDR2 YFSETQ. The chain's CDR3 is CASSPGLAGGLNEQFF. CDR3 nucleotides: TGCGCCAGCAGCCCCGGACTAGCGGGGGGGCTTAATGAGCAGTTCTTC. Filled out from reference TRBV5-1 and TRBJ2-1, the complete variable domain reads KAGVTQTPRYLIKTRGQQVTLSCSPISGHRSVSWYQQTPGQGLQFLFEYFSETQRNKGNFPGRFSGRQFSNSRSEMNVSTLELGDSALYLCASSPGLAGGLNEQFFGPGTRLTVL.

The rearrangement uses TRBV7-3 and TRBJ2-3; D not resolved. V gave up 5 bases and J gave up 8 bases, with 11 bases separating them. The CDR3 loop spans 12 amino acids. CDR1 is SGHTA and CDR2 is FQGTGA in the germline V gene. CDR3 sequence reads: CASSPAAGTQYF. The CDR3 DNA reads TGTGCCAGCAGCCCCGCGGCTGGTACGCAGTATTTT. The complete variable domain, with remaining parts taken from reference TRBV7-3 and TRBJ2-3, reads GAGVSQTPSNKVTEKGKYVELRCDPISGHTALYWYRQSLGQGPEFLIYFQGTGAADDSGLPNDRFFAVRPEGSVSTLKIQRTERGDSAVYLCASSPAAGTQYFGPGTRLTVL.

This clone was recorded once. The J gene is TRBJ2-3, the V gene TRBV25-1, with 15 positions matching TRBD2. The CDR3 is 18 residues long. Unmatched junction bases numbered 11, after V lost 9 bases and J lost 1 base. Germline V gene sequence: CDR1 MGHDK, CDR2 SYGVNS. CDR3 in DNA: TGTGCCAGTAGTAAGGGACTAGCGGGGGGTATCGGCACAGATACGCAGTATTTT. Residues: CASSKGLAGGIGTDTQYF.

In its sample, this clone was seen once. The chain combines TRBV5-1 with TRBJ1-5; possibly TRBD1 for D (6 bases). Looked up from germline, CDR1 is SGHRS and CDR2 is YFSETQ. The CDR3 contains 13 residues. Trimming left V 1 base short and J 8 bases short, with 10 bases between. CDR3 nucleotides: TGCGCCAGCAGCTTGTTGGCAGGGGAGCCCCAGCATTTT. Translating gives CASSLLAGEPQHF.

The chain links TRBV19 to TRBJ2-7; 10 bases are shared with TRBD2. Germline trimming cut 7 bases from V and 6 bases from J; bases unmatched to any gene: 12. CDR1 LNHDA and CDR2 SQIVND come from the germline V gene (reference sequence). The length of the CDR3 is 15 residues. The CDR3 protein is CASKPSGRREVEQYF. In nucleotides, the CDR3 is TGTGCCAGTAAGCCTAGCGGGAGACGGGAGGTCGAGCAGTACTTC.

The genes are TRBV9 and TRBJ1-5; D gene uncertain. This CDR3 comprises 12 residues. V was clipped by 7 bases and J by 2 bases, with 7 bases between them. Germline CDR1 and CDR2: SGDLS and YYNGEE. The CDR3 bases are TGTGCCAGCGGGGAGGGCAATCAGCCCCAGCATTTT. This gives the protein CASGEGNQPQHF.

The CDR3 loop is CASSQDSSGRTGELFF. In DNA, the CDR3 is TGCGCCAGCAGCCAAGATTCTAGCGGGAGGACGGGGGAGCTGTTTTTT. The rearrangement links TRBV4-1 to TRBJ2-2; 11 nucleotides line up with TRBD2. The ends lost 0 bases at V and 8 bases at J; junction bases unmatched: 5. This CDR3 region has 16 residues. In germline, CDR1 is MGHRA, CDR2 YSYEKL.

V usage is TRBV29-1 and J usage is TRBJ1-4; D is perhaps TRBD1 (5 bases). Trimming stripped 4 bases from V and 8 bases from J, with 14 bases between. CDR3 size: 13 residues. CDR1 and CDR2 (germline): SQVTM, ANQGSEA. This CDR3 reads CSVGSPGSEKLFF. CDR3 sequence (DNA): TGCAGCGTTGGTAGCCCAGGGTCCGAAAAACTGTTTTTT.

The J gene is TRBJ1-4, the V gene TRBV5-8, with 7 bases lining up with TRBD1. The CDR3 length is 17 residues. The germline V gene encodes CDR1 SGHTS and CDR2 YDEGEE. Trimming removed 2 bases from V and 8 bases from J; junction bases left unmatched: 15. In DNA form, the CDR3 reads TGTGCCAGCAGCTTTCATTTTACCTCGGGACAGACCGAAAAACTGTTTTTT. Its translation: CASSFHFTSGQTEKLFF.

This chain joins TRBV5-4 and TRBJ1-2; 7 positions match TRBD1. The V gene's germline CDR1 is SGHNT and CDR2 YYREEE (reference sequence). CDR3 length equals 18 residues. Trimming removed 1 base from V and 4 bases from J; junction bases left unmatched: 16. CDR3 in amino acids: CASSLKGAALRSLYGYTF. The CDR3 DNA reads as TGTGCCAGCAGCTTGAAGGGGGCAGCACTAAGGTCCCTCTATGGCTACACCTTC.